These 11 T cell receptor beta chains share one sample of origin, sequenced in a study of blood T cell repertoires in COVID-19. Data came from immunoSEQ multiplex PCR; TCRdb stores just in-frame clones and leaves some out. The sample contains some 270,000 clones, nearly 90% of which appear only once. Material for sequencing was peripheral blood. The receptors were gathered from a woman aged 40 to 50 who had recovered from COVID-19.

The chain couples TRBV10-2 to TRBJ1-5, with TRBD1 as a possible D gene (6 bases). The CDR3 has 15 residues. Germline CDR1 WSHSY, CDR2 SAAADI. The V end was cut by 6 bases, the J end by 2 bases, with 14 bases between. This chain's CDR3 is CASRRREGGNQPQHF. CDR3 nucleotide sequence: TGCGCCAGCAGGAGGCGCGAGGGGGGCAATCAGCCCCAGCATTTT.

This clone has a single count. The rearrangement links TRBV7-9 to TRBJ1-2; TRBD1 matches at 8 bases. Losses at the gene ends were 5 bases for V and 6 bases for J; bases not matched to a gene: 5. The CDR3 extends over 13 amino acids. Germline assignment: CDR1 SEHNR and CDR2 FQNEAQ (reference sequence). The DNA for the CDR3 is TGTGCCAGCAGCGGGCGGACAGGGAATGGCTACACCTTC. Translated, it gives CASSGRTGNGYTF.

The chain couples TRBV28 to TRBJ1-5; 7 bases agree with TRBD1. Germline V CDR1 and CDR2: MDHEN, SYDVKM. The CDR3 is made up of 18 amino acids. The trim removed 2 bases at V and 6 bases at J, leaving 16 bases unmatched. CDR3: CASSLKRWGTAIGQPQHF. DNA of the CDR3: TGTGCCAGCAGTTTAAAAAGGTGGGGGACAGCGATAGGTCAGCCCCAGCATTTT.

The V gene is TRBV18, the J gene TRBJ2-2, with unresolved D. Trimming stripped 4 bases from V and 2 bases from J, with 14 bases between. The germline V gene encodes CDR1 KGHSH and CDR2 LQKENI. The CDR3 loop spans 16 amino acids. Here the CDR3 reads CASSQQTPTNTGELFF. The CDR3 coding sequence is TGTGCCAGCTCACAACAGACCCCAACAAACACCGGGGAGCTGTTTTTT.

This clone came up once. The CDR3 DNA reads TGTGCCAGCAGCTCCACAGGGGTCGCTGGAAACACCATATATTTT. Its protein is CASSSTGVAGNTIYF. The chain links TRBV5-5 to TRBJ1-3, with 7 bases fitting TRBD1. The CDR3 runs 15 residues. Germline V CDR1 and CDR2: SGHKS, YYEKEE (reference sequence). J was trimmed by 2 bases and V by 3 bases; bases with no gene match: 5.

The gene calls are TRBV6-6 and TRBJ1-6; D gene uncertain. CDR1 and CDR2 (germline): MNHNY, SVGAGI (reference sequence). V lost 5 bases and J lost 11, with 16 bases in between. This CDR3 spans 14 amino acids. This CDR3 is CASSNLRGSAPLHF. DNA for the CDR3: TGTGCCAGCAGTAACCTCCGAGGGTCTGCACCCCTCCACTTT.

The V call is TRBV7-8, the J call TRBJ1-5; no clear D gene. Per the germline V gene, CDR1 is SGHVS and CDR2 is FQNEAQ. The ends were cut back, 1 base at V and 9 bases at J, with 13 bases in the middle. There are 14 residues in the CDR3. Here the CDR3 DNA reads TGTGCCAGCAGCTTAGACAGCCATGGAGGGCCCCAGCATTTT. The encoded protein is CASSLDSHGGPQHF.

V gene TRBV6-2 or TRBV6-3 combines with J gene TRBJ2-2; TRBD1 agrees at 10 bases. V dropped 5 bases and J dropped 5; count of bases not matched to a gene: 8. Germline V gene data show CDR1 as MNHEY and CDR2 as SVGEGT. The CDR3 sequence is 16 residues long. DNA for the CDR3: TGTGCCAGCAGTACGGGACAGGGGAAGGTTACCGGGGAGCTGTTTTTT. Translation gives CASSTGQGKVTGELFF.

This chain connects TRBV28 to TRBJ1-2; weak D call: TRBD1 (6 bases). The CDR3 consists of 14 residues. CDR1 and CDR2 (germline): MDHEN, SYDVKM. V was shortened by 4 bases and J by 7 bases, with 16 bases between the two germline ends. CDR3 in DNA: TGTGCCAGCAGTTCTTGGGGGCCCGGGTTTGGCTACACCTTC. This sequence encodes CASSSWGPGFGYTF.

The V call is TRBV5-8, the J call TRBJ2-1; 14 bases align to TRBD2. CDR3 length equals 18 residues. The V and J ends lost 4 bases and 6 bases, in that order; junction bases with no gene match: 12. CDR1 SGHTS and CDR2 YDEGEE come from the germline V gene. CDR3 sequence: CASSPAGTSGRLGNEQFF. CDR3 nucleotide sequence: TGTGCCAGCAGCCCGGCCGGGACTAGCGGGAGACTCGGCAATGAGCAGTTCTTC.

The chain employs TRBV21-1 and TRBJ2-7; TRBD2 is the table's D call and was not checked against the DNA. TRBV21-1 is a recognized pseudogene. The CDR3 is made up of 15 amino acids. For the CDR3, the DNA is TGTGCCAGTGGAGCTAGCGGGGGTAGCCCTTGGGAGCAGTACTTC. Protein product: CASGASGGSPWEQYF.